A single sample gave rise to the 3 T cell receptor beta chains below, sequenced in a study of blood T cell repertoires in COVID-19. Assay used: immunoSEQ multiplex PCR; TCRdb lists only in-frame clones, some missing. The repertoire holds 340,000 or so clones, with 80% to 90% as singletons. Sequenced material: PBMCs or T cells enriched from blood (not recorded which). The receptor source for this set is a middle-aged woman with acute COVID-19.

The J gene is TRBJ1-4, the V gene TRBV28, with a weak D call TRBD1 (5 bases). This CDR3 has 14 amino acids. Germline V CDR1 and CDR2: MDHEN, SYDVKM. The germline V and J ends were trimmed by 2 bases and 7 bases, with 11 bases remaining between them. The CDR3 is CASSLEAGIEKLFF. The DNA of the CDR3 is TGTGCCAGCAGTTTAGAGGCAGGGATTGAAAAACTGTTTTTT.

The chain is built from TRBV27 and TRBJ1-1; D gene unclear. Trimming took off 5 bases at V and 3 bases at J, with 22 bases between the two ends. Germline CDR1 MNHEY, CDR2 SMNVEV (reference sequence). The CDR3 is 17 residues long. CDR3 coding DNA: TGTGCCAGCAGTCCCTTAAACGGGGTCAGATTCCACACTGAAGCTTTCTTT. Protein sequence: CASSPLNGVRFHTEAFF.

The chain uses TRBV6-4 and TRBJ1-1, with 8 bases lining up with TRBD1. V shed 7 bases and J 4 bases; nucleotides not matched to a gene: 8. This CDR3 comprises 14 residues. Germline V lookup: CDR1 MRHNA, CDR2 SNTAGT. The CDR3 nucleotides are TGTGCCAGCACCCAGGGGGCAGGCAGCACTGAAGCTTTCTTT. Amino acid sequence: CASTQGAGSTEAFF.